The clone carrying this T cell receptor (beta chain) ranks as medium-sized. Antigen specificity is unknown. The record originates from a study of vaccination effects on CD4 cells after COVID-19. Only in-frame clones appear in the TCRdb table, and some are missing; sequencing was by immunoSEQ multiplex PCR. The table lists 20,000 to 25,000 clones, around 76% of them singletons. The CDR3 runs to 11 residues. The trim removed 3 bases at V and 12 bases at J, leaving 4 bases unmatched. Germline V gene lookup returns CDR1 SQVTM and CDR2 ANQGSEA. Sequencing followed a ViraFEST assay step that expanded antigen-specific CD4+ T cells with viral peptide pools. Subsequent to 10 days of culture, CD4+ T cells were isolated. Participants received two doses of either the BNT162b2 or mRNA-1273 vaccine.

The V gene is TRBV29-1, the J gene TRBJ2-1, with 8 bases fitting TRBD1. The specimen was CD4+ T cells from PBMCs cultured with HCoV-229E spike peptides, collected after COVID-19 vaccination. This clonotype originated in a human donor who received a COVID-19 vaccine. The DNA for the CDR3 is TGCAGCGTTGAGGCACAGGGGGGGCAGTTCTTC. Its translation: CSVEAQGGQFF.